This T cell receptor (beta chain) was recovered during a study of T cell changes during pregnancy in multiple sclerosis. The CDR3 is made up of 16 amino acids. The V gene's germline CDR1 is SNHLY and CDR2 FYNNEI. J gave up 2 bases and V 4 bases, and 8 bases lay outside the gene matches. Only in-frame clones appear in the TCRdb table, and some are missing; sequencing was by immunoSEQ multiplex PCR. Among about 64,000 clones, approximately 90% were seen once, and the ten largest hold 1.3%. This TCR was recovered from a female donor with multiple sclerosis, enrolled in a pregnancy study. The source was peripheral blood, collected in the second trimester of pregnancy. This chain joins TRBV2 and TRBJ1-3, with 7 bases that match TRBD1. In nucleotides, the CDR3 is TGTGCCAGCAGTGCCCCGGGACAGCACCCTGGAAACACCATATATTTT. Translation: CASSAPGQHPGNTIYF.